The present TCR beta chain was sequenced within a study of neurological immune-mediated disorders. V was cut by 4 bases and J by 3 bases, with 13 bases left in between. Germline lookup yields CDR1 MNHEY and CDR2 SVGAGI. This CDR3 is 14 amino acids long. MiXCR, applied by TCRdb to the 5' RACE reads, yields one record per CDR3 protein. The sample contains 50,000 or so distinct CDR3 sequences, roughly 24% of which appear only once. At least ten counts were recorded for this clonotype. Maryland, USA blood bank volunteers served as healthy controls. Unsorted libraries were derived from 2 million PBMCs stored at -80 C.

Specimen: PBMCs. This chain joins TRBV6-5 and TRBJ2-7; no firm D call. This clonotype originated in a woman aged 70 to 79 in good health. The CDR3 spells CASSSTQADYEQYF. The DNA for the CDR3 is TGTGCCAGCAGTTCTACCCAGGCCGACTACGAGCAGTACTTC.